The 20 T cell receptor beta chains presented below share a single source sample, sequenced in a study of a mutant IDH1 vaccine in newly diagnosed glioma. These TCRs are of unknown antigen specificity. This table comes from immunoSEQ multiplex PCR, and its TCRdb copy is limited to in-frame clones, with some not included. The sample yields tens of thousands of clones, 88% seen once. Time point reported: week 35, safety follow-up. The content of each vaccine dose was 300 ug of mutant IDH1 20-mer peptide, and topical imiquimod accompanied it. The sequencing here drew on PBMCs, taken from a glioma patient whose treatment included an IDH1 peptide vaccine. These receptors all come from a woman aged 40 to 50 with glioma.

The chain links TRBV19 to TRBJ2-7; D assignment may be TRBD1 or TRBD2 (5 bases each). The CDR3 sequence is 14 residues long. Trimming pared 8 bases from V and 2 bases from J, leaving 16 bases between. Germline V CDR1 and CDR2: LNHDA, SQIVND (reference sequence). The CDR3 nucleotides read TGTGCCAGTGGCCGGGACGGCGAGACCTACGAGCAGTACTTC. Its translation: CASGRDGETYEQYF.

This sequence joins TRBV9 and TRBJ2-3; 8 nucleotides match TRBD2. There are 14 residues in the CDR3. V lost 7 bases to trimming and J lost 0 bases; unmatched junction nucleotides: 4. Looked up from germline, CDR1 is SGDLS and CDR2 is YYNGEE. The CDR3 loop is CASRSGDSTDTQYF. In DNA, the CDR3 is TGTGCCAGCCGTAGCGGGGACAGCACAGATACGCAGTATTTT.

This clone has more than one count but fewer than ten. J is TRBJ1-1 and V is TRBV10-1, with D tentatively TRBD1 (6 bases). The length of the CDR3 is 14 residues. Germline-derived CDR1 and CDR2 are WNHNN and SYGVQD (reference sequence). V shed 6 bases and J shed 4 bases, with 15 bases lying between them. The CDR3 DNA reads TGCGCCAGCAGACCCCAGGGGAGTGGCACTGAAGCTTTCTTT. It yields the protein CASRPQGSGTEAFF.

The gene calls are TRBV28 and TRBJ1-1, with TRBD1 identical over 7 bases. CDR1 is MDHEN and CDR2 is SYDVKM in the germline V gene. The CDR3 has 14 amino acids. The V gene end was trimmed by 5 bases and the J gene end by 1 base; junction bases not matched to a gene: 4. The CDR3 here is CASSPGQRNTEAFF. In DNA, the CDR3 is TGTGCCAGCAGTCCGGGACAGAGGAACACTGAAGCTTTCTTT.

For the CDR3, the DNA is TGTGCCTGCGGGGCTAGCGTTGGTTGGGCCTACAATGAGCAGTTCTTC. Its translation is CACGASVGWAYNEQFF. V and J are TRBV5-4 and TRBJ2-1, with D possibly being TRBD2 (6 bases). V was pared by 10 bases and J by 2 bases, with 22 bases between. Looked up from germline, CDR1 is SGHNT and CDR2 is YYREEE (reference sequence). This CDR3 has 16 amino acids.

CDR3 sequence reads: CATTPNAYEQYF. CDR3 DNA: TGTGCCACCACCCCAAATGCCTACGAGCAGTACTTC. The J gene is TRBJ2-7, the V gene TRBV10-3, with D unresolved. Per germline, CDR1 ENHRY and CDR2 SYGVKD. This CDR3 region has 12 residues. Trimming left V 10 bases short and J 2 bases short, with 12 bases between.

V usage is TRBV10-3 and J usage is TRBJ2-3, with TRBD2 identical over 11 bases. This CDR3 is 16 amino acids long. In germline, CDR1 is ENHRY, CDR2 SYGVKD. Unmatched junction bases numbered 11, after V lost 8 bases and J lost 4 bases. CDR3 sequence (DNA): TGTGCCATCTCCGGGACTAGCGGAGCGGGGTCAGATACGCAGTATTTT. It specifies CAISGTSGAGSDTQYF.

The V gene is TRBV10-1, the J gene TRBJ1-5; D gene unclear. The V end lost 8 bases, the J end lost 3 bases, and 17 bases lay between the germline ends. CDR1 and CDR2 (germline): WNHNN, SYGVQD (reference sequence). The CDR3 has 15 amino acids. CDR3 sequence: CASYSPTETNQPQHF. CDR3 coding DNA: TGCGCCAGCTATAGTCCAACCGAGACCAATCAGCCCCAGCATTTT.

The V and J genes are TRBV7-5 and TRBJ2-7; the listed D gene, TRBD2, was not tested against the DNA. TRBV7-5 corresponds to a pseudogene. CDR3 size: 14 residues. Written as DNA, the CDR3 is TGTGCCCCTCCGGCAGTGGAAGGGAGGTACGAGCAGTACTTC. This gives the protein CAPPAVEGRYEQYF.

The gene calls are TRBV7-2 and TRBJ2-5; TRBD1 is a possible D gene (6 bases). CDR1 is SGHTA, CDR2 FQGNSA, per germline. The CDR3 totals 16 residues. V lost 0 bases to trimming and J lost 2 bases, with 13 bases between them. The CDR3 DNA reads TGTGCCAGCAGCTTAGCAGGGACACAGTATCAAGAGACCCAGTACTTC. Protein sequence: CASSLAGTQYQETQYF.

DNA for the CDR3: TGCGCCAGCAGCCAAGATCCTAGGGGGAACACTGAAGCTTTCTTT. Translated, it gives CASSQDPRGNTEAFF. The V and J genes are TRBV4-3 and TRBJ1-1; D might be TRBD1 (5 bases). The germline gives CDR1 LGHNA, CDR2 YSLEER. The CDR3 has 15 residues. Between the trimmed V and J ends, which lost 0 bases and 1 base, there was a span of 9 bases.

V is TRBV2 and J is TRBJ1-2; the match to TRBD1 covers 8 bases. The junction had 14 bases not matched to a gene; V was cut back by 7 bases and J by 10 bases. In germline, CDR1 is SNHLY, CDR2 FYNNEI. There are 14 residues in the CDR3. The CDR3 spells CASMRVQGALDYTF. The CDR3 bases are TGTGCCAGCATGAGGGTGCAGGGGGCCCTAGACTACACCTTC.

The chain combines TRBV18 with TRBJ2-7; TRBD1 matches at 7 bases. The CDR3 loop spans 14 amino acids. The germline CDR1 and CDR2 sequences are KGHSH and LQKENI. The ends lost 6 bases at V and 4 bases at J; junction bases unmatched: 9. For the CDR3, the DNA is TGTGCCAGCTCGGAAGAGACAGGGTGGTACGAGCAGTACTTC. Translation: CASSEETGWYEQYF.

The V and J genes are TRBV7-8 and TRBJ1-5; 12 bases map to TRBD1. The CDR3 contains 15 residues. Germline V gene sequence: CDR1 SGHVS, CDR2 FQNEAQ. V was clipped by 4 bases and J by 7 bases; unmatched bases: 5. CDR3 residues: CASSSGQGAGQPQHF. The CDR3 DNA reads TGTGCCAGCAGCTCGGGACAGGGGGCTGGACAGCCCCAGCATTTT.

This chain joins TRBV5-5 and TRBJ2-7; 7 bases are a match to TRBD2. The germline V gene has CDR1 SGHKS and CDR2 YYEKEE (reference sequence). This CDR3 has 17 residues. Trimming took 3 bases from V and 4 from J; bases not matched to a gene: 16. CDR3: CASSSRGGAGVSYEQYF. DNA for the CDR3: TGTGCCAGCAGCTCCCGTGGCGGGGCGGGAGTTTCTTACGAGCAGTACTTC.

The chain couples TRBV18 to TRBJ2-1, with D tentatively TRBD2 (5 bases). The length of the CDR3 is 14 residues. Between the trimmed V and J ends, which lost 3 bases and 8 bases, there was a span of 14 bases. The germline gives CDR1 KGHSH, CDR2 LQKENI. The CDR3 DNA reads TGTGCCAGCTCACCGGTCCTTGAGGAGGATGAGCAGTTCTTC. It codes for CASSPVLEEDEQFF.

This clone was detected a few times. V gene TRBV27 combines with J gene TRBJ2-5; D gene unclear. With 2 bases removed from V and 3 bases from J, the gap between germline ends came to 7 bases. The CDR3 sequence is 13 residues long. Germline-derived CDR1 and CDR2 are MNHEY and SMNVEV (reference sequence). The chain's CDR3 is CASSLQAKETQYF. CDR3 coding DNA: TGTGCCAGCAGTTTACAGGCAAAAGAGACCCAGTACTTC.

The rearrangement uses TRBV12-5 and TRBJ2-7, with 9 bases fitting TRBD1. The germline gives CDR1 LGHNT, CDR2 FRNRAP. The CDR3 length is 13 residues. V was pared by 8 bases and J by 2 bases, with 4 bases of the junction left unmatched. This CDR3 is CASSRTGAYEQYF. DNA of the CDR3: TGTGCTAGTAGTAGGACAGGGGCCTACGAGCAGTACTTC.

V and J are TRBV28 and TRBJ2-7; 8 bases match TRBD1. Trimming took 1 base from V and 2 from J; bases not matched to a gene: 7. The CDR3 spans 16 residues. Germline CDR1 reads MDHEN; CDR2 reads SYDVKM. The chain's CDR3 is CASSLSGQGAPYEQYF. The CDR3 bases are TGTGCCAGCAGTTTATCCGGACAGGGAGCCCCCTACGAGCAGTACTTC.

This clone has just a few counts. Other DNA sequences in the sample encode the same CDR3. V gene TRBV19 combines with J gene TRBJ1-4; 9 bases fit TRBD1. CDR1 and CDR2 (germline): LNHDA, SQIVND (reference sequence). After removal of 3 bases from V and 7 bases from J, the junction contained 3 bases not matched to a gene. The CDR3 runs to 14 residues. CDR3 sequence reads: CASSIGTGPEKLFF. The CDR3 nucleotides read TGTGCCAGTAGTATCGGGACAGGGCCTGAAAAACTGTTTTTT.